This passage covers 4 T cell receptor beta chains from one sample sequenced in a study of CD8+CD57+ T cells in acquired aplastic anemia. According to the study, genomic DNA was the template for TCR beta VDJ and CDR3 profiling. From the reads, TCRdb called clonotypes with MiXCR, one entry per CDR3 protein. This table holds under 350,000 distinct CDR3 sequences, approximately 58% found once. Only patients with CD8+CD57+ cell expansion on flow cytometry were chosen for sequencing. The sample was sorted CD4+, CD8+, or CD8+CD57+ T cells (not recorded which) from PBMCs. The origin of the receptors is a human donor with aplastic anemia.

This sequence joins TRBV3-1 and TRBJ2-3; 9 nucleotides agree with TRBD2. CDR3 length: 16 residues. From germline, CDR1 is LGHDT and CDR2 YNNKEL (reference sequence). The J segment lost 3 bases and the V segment lost 2 bases, leaving 6 bases of the junction unmatched. Here the CDR3 reads CASSQSRTSVTDTQYF. The CDR3 DNA sequence: TGTGCCAGCAGCCAATCTAGGACTAGCGTTACAGATACGCAGTATTTT.

Regarding this clonotype: The junction departs from germline at one end; a sequencing error may be responsible. The chain has TRBV10-3 and TRBJ1-6; D not certain. Germline V gene sequence: CDR1 ENHRY, CDR2 SYGVKD. The CDR3 is 14 residues long. The CDR3 region is CASSYSLRSSPLHF. CDR3 in DNA: TGTGCCAGCAGTTACTCGCTCAGAAGCTCACCCCTCCACTTT.

The genes are TRBV25-1 and TRBJ1-6; 11 bases are a match to TRBD1. Looked up from germline, CDR1 is MGHDK and CDR2 is SYGVNS. Trimming at V came to 3 bases and at J to 6 bases, leaving 10 bases not matched to a gene. The CDR3 contains 18 residues. CDR3 amino acids: CASSDPGTGGGTNSPLHF. The CDR3 nucleotides are TGTGCCAGCAGTGATCCCGGGACAGGGGGGGGTACTAATTCACCCCTCCACTTT.

This clonotype was counted many times. V and J are TRBV11-2 and TRBJ2-3, with D tentatively TRBD1 (6 bases). The germline V gene has CDR1 SGHAT and CDR2 FQNNGV. Deletions cut 3 bases from V and 2 bases from J, with 12 bases between. The CDR3 spans 15 residues. CDR3: CASSFWDKTTDTQYF. The CDR3 DNA sequence: TGTGCCAGCAGCTTTTGGGACAAGACCACAGATACGCAGTATTTT.